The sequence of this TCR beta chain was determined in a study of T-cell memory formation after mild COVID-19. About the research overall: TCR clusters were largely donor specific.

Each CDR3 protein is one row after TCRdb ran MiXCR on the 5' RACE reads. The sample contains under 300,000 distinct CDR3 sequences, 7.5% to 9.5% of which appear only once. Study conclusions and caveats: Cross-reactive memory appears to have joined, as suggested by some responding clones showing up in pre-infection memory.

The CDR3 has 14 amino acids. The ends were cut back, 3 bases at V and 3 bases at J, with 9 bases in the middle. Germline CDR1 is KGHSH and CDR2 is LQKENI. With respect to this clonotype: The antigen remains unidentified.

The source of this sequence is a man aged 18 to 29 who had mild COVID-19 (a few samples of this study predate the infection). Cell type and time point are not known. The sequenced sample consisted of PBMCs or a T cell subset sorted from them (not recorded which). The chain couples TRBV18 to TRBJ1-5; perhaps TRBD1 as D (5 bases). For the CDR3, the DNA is TGTGCCAGCTCACCCCCGGGGGTCAATCAGCCCCAGCATTTT. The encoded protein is CASSPPGVNQPQHF.